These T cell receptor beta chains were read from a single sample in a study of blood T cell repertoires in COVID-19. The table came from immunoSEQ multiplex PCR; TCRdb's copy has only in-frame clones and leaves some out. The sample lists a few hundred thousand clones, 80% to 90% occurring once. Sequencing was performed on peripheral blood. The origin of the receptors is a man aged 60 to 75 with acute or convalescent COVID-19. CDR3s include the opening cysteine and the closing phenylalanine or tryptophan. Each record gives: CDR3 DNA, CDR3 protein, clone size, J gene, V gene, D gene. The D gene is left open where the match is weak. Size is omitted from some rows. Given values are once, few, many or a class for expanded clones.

cdr3_nt: TGCGCCAGCAGCTTCTCCAGGGAGGGATATGGCTACACCTTC; cdr3_aa: CASSFSREGYGYTF; clone_size: .; j_call: TRBJ1-2; v_call: TRBV5-1; d_call: .
cdr3_nt: TGTGCCAGCGGCCCTTTCCGCTACGAGCAGTACTTC; cdr3_aa: CASGPFRYEQYF; clone_size: .; j_call: TRBJ2-7; v_call: TRBV27; d_call: .
cdr3_nt: TGCGCCAGCAGCTTGGAAGAAAGCGGGAGAGGCACCGGGGAGCTGTTTTTT; cdr3_aa: CASSLEESGRGTGELFF; clone_size: once; j_call: TRBJ2-2; v_call: TRBV5-1; d_call: TRBD2
cdr3_nt: TGTGCCAGCAGCTTGGATAGGGGAAGAGTTTCACCCCTCCACTTT; cdr3_aa: CASSLDRGRVSPLHF; clone_size: .; j_call: TRBJ1-6; v_call: TRBV5-4; d_call: .
cdr3_nt: TGCGCCAGCAGCCCTGGACAGCCGAGTAACTATGGCTACACCTTC; cdr3_aa: CASSPGQPSNYGYTF; clone_size: once; j_call: TRBJ1-2; v_call: TRBV4-1; d_call: .
cdr3_nt: TGCGCCAGCAGCTTGGCCGGGGGAAACACTGAAGCTTTCTTT; cdr3_aa: CASSLAGGNTEAFF; clone_size: once; j_call: TRBJ1-1; v_call: TRBV5-1; d_call: .
cdr3_nt: TGTGCCAGCAGCCAGGAGGGGGGGTTGCCCTACAATGAGCAGTTCTTC; cdr3_aa: CASSQEGGLPYNEQFF; clone_size: .; j_call: TRBJ2-1; v_call: TRBV3-1/TRBV3-2; d_call: .
cdr3_nt: TGTGCCAGCTACGGGACTGTTATCGAAACGCAGTATTTT; cdr3_aa: CASYGTVIETQYF; clone_size: .; j_call: TRBJ2-3; v_call: TRBV28; d_call: .
cdr3_nt: TGCGCCAGCAGCCAAGACTGGGGGTCGGGAGGGCAAAATGAAGCTTTCTTT; cdr3_aa: CASSQDWGSGGQNEAFF; clone_size: .; j_call: TRBJ1-1; v_call: TRBV4-3; d_call: .
cdr3_nt: TGTGCCAGCAGGCGTGCGGACGAGCAGTACTTC; cdr3_aa: CASRRADEQYF; clone_size: .; j_call: TRBJ2-7; v_call: TRBV28; d_call: .
cdr3_nt: TGTGCCAGCAGCTTTTGGTCTAGCGGGCAGTCCTACGAGCAGTACTTC; cdr3_aa: CASSFWSSGQSYEQYF; clone_size: .; j_call: TRBJ2-7; v_call: TRBV11-2; d_call: TRBD2
cdr3_nt: TGTGCCAGCAGCCCTATGGGAACTAGCGCCAAGAGCTCCTACAATGAGCAGTTCTTC; cdr3_aa: CASSPMGTSAKSSYNEQFF; clone_size: .; j_call: TRBJ2-1; v_call: TRBV28; d_call: TRBD2
cdr3_nt: TGTGCCAGCAGCCTAAAAAAAAAGGGACTAGCGGGAGGGAGAGCGCAGTATTTT; cdr3_aa: CASSLKKKGLAGGRAQYF; clone_size: .; j_call: TRBJ2-3; v_call: TRBV7-2; d_call: TRBD2
cdr3_nt: TGTGCCAGCAGCCTTCTAGCGGGGTCCTACGAGCAGTACTTC; cdr3_aa: CASSLLAGSYEQYF; clone_size: once; j_call: TRBJ2-7; v_call: TRBV11-3; d_call: TRBD2
cdr3_nt: TGTGCCAGCAGCTTAGTGGCCGGGGAGCAGTACTTC; cdr3_aa: CASSLVAGEQYF; clone_size: once; j_call: TRBJ2-7; v_call: TRBV7-9; d_call: .
cdr3_nt: TGTGCCAGTTCACAGGGGCCCTCCAACGGCGAGCAGTACTTC; cdr3_aa: CASSQGPSNGEQYF; clone_size: .; j_call: TRBJ2-7; v_call: TRBV6-5; d_call: TRBD1
cdr3_nt: TGCAGCGTTTACGGGACAGGGGGCACAGATACGCAGTATTTT; cdr3_aa: CSVYGTGGTDTQYF; clone_size: .; j_call: TRBJ2-3; v_call: TRBV29-1; d_call: TRBD1
cdr3_nt: TGTGCCAGCAGCTCCATCACTAGCGGGAGTACCTACGAGCAGTACTTC; cdr3_aa: CASSSITSGSTYEQYF; clone_size: .; j_call: TRBJ2-7; v_call: TRBV11-2; d_call: TRBD2
cdr3_nt: TGTGCCAGCAGCCCAAGGAGGGGGCGGGGAGAGCAGTTCTTC; cdr3_aa: CASSPRRGRGEQFF; clone_size: .; j_call: TRBJ2-1; v_call: TRBV11-3; d_call: .
cdr3_nt: TGTGCCACCAGTGATGAACTAGCGGGAGGAGGCAATGAGCAGTTCTTC; cdr3_aa: CATSDELAGGGNEQFF; clone_size: once; j_call: TRBJ2-1; v_call: TRBV24-1; d_call: TRBD2
cdr3_nt: TGCGCCAGCCGGGAGGAAACCGATCAGCCCCAGCATTTT; cdr3_aa: CASREETDQPQHF; clone_size: .; j_call: TRBJ1-5; v_call: TRBV5-1; d_call: .
cdr3_nt: TGTGCCAGCAGACAGACAGGGAATGAAAAACTGTTTTTT; cdr3_aa: CASRQTGNEKLFF; clone_size: few; j_call: TRBJ1-4; v_call: TRBV28; d_call: TRBD1
cdr3_nt: TGTGCCACCAGTTCCGGGAGCTCCTACAATGAGCAGTTCTTC; cdr3_aa: CATSSGSSYNEQFF; clone_size: .; j_call: TRBJ2-1; v_call: TRBV24-1; d_call: .
cdr3_nt: TGTGCCAGCTCAGCGAGCGGGGCGAACACCGGGGAGCTGTTTTTT; cdr3_aa: CASSASGANTGELFF; clone_size: once; j_call: TRBJ2-2; v_call: TRBV18; d_call: TRBD2
cdr3_nt: TGTGCCAGCACCTACAGGGCCTATAACTATGGCTACACCTTC; cdr3_aa: CASTYRAYNYGYTF; clone_size: .; j_call: TRBJ1-2; v_call: TRBV5-6; d_call: .
cdr3_nt: TGTGCCAGTAGGGGGACAGGGACGAATGAGCAGTACTTC; cdr3_aa: CASRGTGTNEQYF; clone_size: .; j_call: TRBJ2-7; v_call: TRBV19; d_call: TRBD1
cdr3_nt: TGCGCCAGCAGCCAAGAAGTAGGACTAAACACTGAAGCTTTCTTT; cdr3_aa: CASSQEVGLNTEAFF; clone_size: .; j_call: TRBJ1-1; v_call: TRBV4-3; d_call: .
cdr3_nt: TGTGCCAGCAGTGAAAACGCGGGGGGCAGTTCACCCCTCCACTTT; cdr3_aa: CASSENAGGSSPLHF; clone_size: .; j_call: TRBJ1-6; v_call: TRBV25-1; d_call: .
cdr3_nt: TGTGCCAGCAGCGTAGATCGGGGGGAGATATACAATGAGCAGTTCTTC; cdr3_aa: CASSVDRGEIYNEQFF; clone_size: once; j_call: TRBJ2-1; v_call: TRBV9; d_call: TRBD2
cdr3_nt: TGCGCCAGCAGCTTGGCGGGACAGAGGAACACTGAAGCTTTCTTT; cdr3_aa: CASSLAGQRNTEAFF; clone_size: .; j_call: TRBJ1-1; v_call: TRBV5-1; d_call: TRBD1
cdr3_nt: TGTGCCAGCAGTGAAGCGGGATCCCAGGGCAATGAGCAGTTCTTC; cdr3_aa: CASSEAGSQGNEQFF; clone_size: .; j_call: TRBJ2-1; v_call: TRBV6-1; d_call: .
cdr3_nt: TGTGCCAGCATTACAGGGGGCGAATGGACTGAAGCTTTCTTT; cdr3_aa: CASITGGEWTEAFF; clone_size: few; j_call: TRBJ1-1; v_call: TRBV6-6; d_call: TRBD1
cdr3_nt: TGTGCCAGCAGCTTGGAGAGCGGGAGGGCCTACAATGAGCAGTTCTTC; cdr3_aa: CASSLESGRAYNEQFF; clone_size: .; j_call: TRBJ2-1; v_call: TRBV5-4; d_call: TRBD2
cdr3_nt: TGTGCCACCAGTGATTTCACAGGGGGCGTCGATGGCTACACCTTC; cdr3_aa: CATSDFTGGVDGYTF; clone_size: .; j_call: TRBJ1-2; v_call: TRBV24-1; d_call: TRBD1
cdr3_nt: TGTGCCAGCAGTCGGACTAGCGGGGGTACGCAGTATTTT; cdr3_aa: CASSRTSGGTQYF; clone_size: .; j_call: TRBJ2-3; v_call: TRBV12-3/TRBV12-4; d_call: TRBD2
cdr3_nt: TGTGCCAGCAGTGCCCACAGGACGGGACTCACAGATACGCAGTATTTT; cdr3_aa: CASSAHRTGLTDTQYF; clone_size: .; j_call: TRBJ2-3; v_call: TRBV6-4; d_call: .
cdr3_nt: TGTGCCAGCAGTGGCAACAGGGGGCAACAAGAGACCCAGTACTTC; cdr3_aa: CASSGNRGQQETQYF; clone_size: .; j_call: TRBJ2-5; v_call: TRBV25-1; d_call: TRBD1
cdr3_nt: TGCGCCAGCAGCCCGACTGGGACAGGGAATCAGCCCCAGCATTTT; cdr3_aa: CASSPTGTGNQPQHF; clone_size: .; j_call: TRBJ1-5; v_call: TRBV4-1; d_call: TRBD1
cdr3_nt: TGTGCCAGCAGCCAAGATCTGGACGGGGGTCTTACTACGTGGGAGCAGTACTTC; cdr3_aa: CASSQDLDGGLTTWEQYF; clone_size: .; j_call: TRBJ2-7; v_call: TRBV3-1/TRBV3-2; d_call: .
cdr3_nt: TGCGCCAGCAGACTTCTTGATTCCTACGAGCAGTACTTC; cdr3_aa: CASRLLDSYEQYF; clone_size: .; j_call: TRBJ2-7; v_call: TRBV10-2; d_call: .
cdr3_nt: TGCGCCAGCAGCTTTAGGCCCCAGGCAACGAACACCGGGGAGCTGTTTTTT; cdr3_aa: CASSFRPQATNTGELFF; clone_size: .; j_call: TRBJ2-2; v_call: TRBV5-1; d_call: .
cdr3_nt: TGTGCCTGGAGGACGGCAGGGGGCCGGTCACCCCTCCACTTT; cdr3_aa: CAWRTAGGRSPLHF; clone_size: .; j_call: TRBJ1-6; v_call: TRBV30; d_call: TRBD1